The next 22 T cell receptor beta chains were all read from a single sample in a study of response to subunit inactivated influenza vaccine. TCRdb recomputed calls from the RT-PCR reads with MiXCR, one row per CDR3 protein. The data contain hundreds of thousands of distinct CDR3 sequences, approximately 17% of them singletons. Sequenced material: PBMCs from blood, taken 5 days after vaccination. Every receptor here comes from a man aged 50-59 years who received an inactivated influenza vaccine.

V gene TRBV20-1 combines with J gene TRBJ2-3; 7 bases are shared with TRBD1. The CDR3 has 14 residues. Germline assignment: CDR1 DFQATT and CDR2 SNEGSKA (reference sequence). J gave up 4 bases and V 2 bases, and 6 bases lay outside the gene matches. CDR3 residues: CSARKQGYADTQYF. The CDR3 coding sequence is TGCAGTGCTAGAAAACAGGGGTACGCAGATACGCAGTATTTT.

V usage is TRBV6-1 and J usage is TRBJ1-5, with 8 nucleotides matching TRBD1. This CDR3 is 16 amino acids long. V gave up 6 bases and J gave up 6 bases; unmatched junction bases: 13. Per germline, CDR1 MNHNS and CDR2 SASEGT. CDR3 region: CASSDTYRGGGQPQHF. The DNA for the CDR3 is TGTGCCAGCAGCGATACCTACAGGGGGGGCGGTCAGCCCCAGCATTTT.

This clonotype was recorded a few times. The chain has TRBV6-4 and TRBJ2-2; 7 nucleotides match TRBD2. Trimming cost V 3 bases and J 7 bases; bases outside gene matches: 8. The CDR3 loop spans 15 amino acids. In germline, CDR1 is MRHNA, CDR2 SNTAGT. For the CDR3, the DNA is TGTGCCAGCAGTGAAGGAGCGGGGACCGGCGGGGAGCTGTTTTTT. As protein: CASSEGAGTGGELFF.

In this sample, this clonotype turned up many times. The chain employs TRBV29-1 and TRBJ2-1; 8 bases agree with TRBD1. This CDR3 contains 19 residues. Germline V lookup: CDR1 SQVTM, CDR2 ANQGSEA. V shed 4 bases, J shed 1 base, and the junction held 18 bases outside the gene matches. CDR3 coding DNA: TGCAGCGTTGCCCTTCGACAGGGGTCGATTTCTCGGTCCTACAATGAGCAGTTCTTC. This translates into CSVALRQGSISRSYNEQFF.

The rearrangement uses TRBV20-1 and TRBJ2-7, with D hard to call. The germline V gene has CDR1 DFQATT and CDR2 SNEGSKA (reference sequence). V shed 1 base and J shed 3 bases, with 10 bases lying between them. This CDR3 has 13 residues. The CDR3 DNA follows: TGCAGTGCTAGAGGTCCGGCCCTCTACGAGCAGTACTTC. Translated: CSARGPALYEQYF.

This clonotype was seen many times. The DNA for the CDR3 is TGTGCCAGCAGCTTAGACGGATGGAGCACAGATACGCAGTATTTT. It yields the protein CASSLDGWSTDTQYF. The chain recombines TRBV7-3 with TRBJ2-3; the D is unclear. The ends were cut back, 2 bases at V and 0 bases at J, with 9 bases in the middle. CDR1 is SGHTA, CDR2 FQGTGA, per germline. The CDR3 contains 15 residues.

This clonotype was detected a few times. V is TRBV20-1 and J is TRBJ1-2; no reliable D call. Trimming cost V 0 bases and J 4 bases, with 21 bases left between them. The CDR3 totals 17 residues. Germline loops: CDR1 DFQATT, CDR2 SNEGSKA (reference sequence). DNA of the CDR3: TGCAGTGCTAGAGATCTGGGTCATCACCTCATTCCCTATGGCTACACCTTC. Residues: CSARDLGHHLIPYGYTF.

There are a few counts of this clonotype. J is TRBJ1-2 and V is TRBV9; no reliable D call. This CDR3 contains 15 residues. Germline values: CDR1 SGDLS, CDR2 YYNGEE. V was shortened by 0 bases and J by 0 bases, with 9 bases between the two germline ends. The DNA of the CDR3 is TGTGCCAGCAGCGTAGCTGAGGCAGCTAACTATGGCTACACCTTC. This encodes CASSVAEAANYGYTF.

The chain has TRBV11-1 and TRBJ2-7, with a weak D call TRBD1 (6 bases). The CDR3 has 15 residues. Germline CDR1 is SGHAT and CDR2 is FQDESV (reference sequence). Trimming took 0 bases from V and 2 from J, leaving 11 bases between them. The CDR3 sequence: CASSLAGAGAYEQYF. The CDR3 DNA sequence: TGTGCCAGCAGCTTAGCTGGGGCAGGGGCCTACGAGCAGTACTTC.

The gene calls are TRBV7-8 and TRBJ2-2; D is perhaps TRBD1 or TRBD2 (5 bases each). CDR1 and CDR2 from the germline V gene are SGHVS and FQNEAQ. Trimming took off 2 bases at V and 0 bases at J, with 7 bases between the two ends. This CDR3 contains 15 residues. CDR3 nucleotide sequence: TGTGCCAGCAGCTTAATGGGACCGAACACCGGGGAGCTGTTTTTT. Its protein product is CASSLMGPNTGELFF.

This clonotype occurred many times. This sequence joins TRBV7-2 and TRBJ2-3; D remains ambiguous. The V gene lost 1 base and the J gene lost 4 bases, with 6 bases spanning the gap. This CDR3 is built from 13 residues. Per the germline V gene, CDR1 is SGHTA and CDR2 is FQGNSA. Here the CDR3 reads CASSLGWADTQYF. In nucleotides, the CDR3 is TGTGCCAGCAGCTTAGGTTGGGCAGATACGCAGTATTTT.

V usage is TRBV9 and J usage is TRBJ1-2; D is unclear. Per the germline V gene, CDR1 is SGDLS and CDR2 is YYNGEE. This CDR3 region has 13 residues. V lost 0 bases and J lost 6, with 9 bases in between. The CDR3: CASSVAGADGYTF. The CDR3 coding sequence is TGTGCCAGCAGCGTAGCTGGCGCGGATGGCTACACCTTC.

The chain is built from TRBV6-5 and TRBJ2-1; D gene ambiguous. The germline CDR1 and CDR2 sequences are MNHEY and SVGAGI. V was pared by 6 bases and J by 8 bases, with 11 bases between. This CDR3 region has 12 residues. CDR3 DNA: TGTGCCAGCAGATCCGACCTGTATGAGCAGTTCTTC. It encodes CASRSDLYEQFF.

This clonotype was observed a few times. In nucleotides, the CDR3 is TGTGCCAGCAGTTACTCGATGACGAAGGGGAGGGATGGCTACACCTTC. This encodes CASSYSMTKGRDGYTF. This sequence joins TRBV6-5 and TRBJ1-2; possibly TRBD1 for D (5 bases). The CDR3 is 16 amino acids. Trimming shortened V by 0 bases and J by 6 bases, and 17 bases separated the two germline ends. CDR1 and CDR2 from the germline V gene are MNHEY and SVGAGI.

At least ten counts were recorded for this clonotype. The chain is built from TRBV12-3 or TRBV12-4 and TRBJ2-5, with D tentatively TRBD2 (6 bases). V was cut by 7 bases and J by 2 bases, with 8 bases left in between. The CDR3 runs to 12 residues. CDR3 residues: CASTRGQETQYF. The CDR3, as DNA: TGTGCCAGCACGCGGGGACAAGAGACCCAGTACTTC.

Written as DNA, the CDR3 is TGCAGTGCTAGAGTGGCCGGCGGGGAGCTGTTTTTT. As protein: CSARVAGGELFF. The genes are TRBV20-1 and TRBJ2-2; D call uncertain. The V and J ends lost 1 base and 7 bases respectively, with 7 bases between them. The CDR3 length is 12 residues. From germline, CDR1 is DFQATT and CDR2 SNEGSKA (reference sequence).

CDR3 sequence reads: CASRTGQGVLAQYF. The CDR3 DNA reads TGTGCCAGCAGGACCGGACAGGGGGTTTTGGCCCAGTACTTC. This chain connects TRBV2 to TRBJ2-5; 10 bases match TRBD1. The CDR3 is 14 amino acids. The germline CDR1 and CDR2 sequences are SNHLY and FYNNEI. The junction had 10 bases not matched to a gene; V was cut back by 6 bases and J by 9 bases.

This clonotype was counted ten times or more. The J gene is TRBJ2-2, the V gene TRBV4-3, with a weak D call TRBD2 (5 bases). V was cut by 0 bases and J by 5 bases, with 13 bases left in between. The CDR3 is made up of 16 amino acids. Per the germline V gene, CDR1 is LGHNA and CDR2 is YSLEER. CDR3 sequence: CASSQDLLRRTGELFF. The CDR3 nucleotides read TGCGCCAGCAGCCAAGACCTACTAAGGAGGACCGGGGAGCTGTTTTTT.

This clonotype was seen more than once but under ten times. J is TRBJ2-7 and V is TRBV6-5; 11 nucleotides line up with TRBD1. The CDR3 runs to 16 residues. V shed 2 bases and J 6 bases; nucleotides not matched to a gene: 9. Germline CDR1 and CDR2: MNHEY and SVGAGI. The CDR3 region is CASSYTGTGGIGEQYF. CDR3 nucleotides: TGTGCCAGCAGTTACACCGGGACAGGGGGAATCGGCGAGCAGTACTTC.

J is TRBJ2-7 and V is TRBV2, with 13 bases fitting TRBD2. J gave up 4 bases and V 8 bases, and 5 bases lay outside the gene matches. This CDR3 is 14 amino acids long. The germline V gene has CDR1 SNHLY and CDR2 FYNNEI. DNA for the CDR3: TGTGCCAGCCTAGGGACTAGCGGGATGTACGAGCAGTACTTC. Translating it yields CASLGTSGMYEQYF.

This clonotype occurred a few times. This chain connects TRBV4-1 to TRBJ2-1; 10 positions match TRBD2. CDR1 is MGHRA, CDR2 YSYEKL, per germline. This CDR3 spans 16 amino acids. V shed 1 base, J shed 5 bases, and the junction held 5 bases outside the gene matches. The CDR3 protein is CASSQALAGHNNEQFF. CDR3 coding DNA: TGCGCCAGCAGCCAAGCACTAGCGGGGCATAACAATGAGCAGTTCTTC.

In this sample, this clonotype turned up a few times. The chain is built from TRBV19 and TRBJ2-1; a possible D gene is TRBD2 (6 bases). Per germline, CDR1 LNHDA and CDR2 SQIVND (reference sequence). The CDR3 consists of 15 residues. The germline V and J ends were trimmed by 5 bases and 2 bases, with 13 bases remaining between them. This chain's CDR3 is CASSGREAAYNEQFF. DNA of the CDR3: TGTGCCAGTAGTGGCAGGGAGGCAGCCTACAATGAGCAGTTCTTC.